This TCR beta chain was captured in a study of T cell responses to AZD1222 COVID-19 vaccine. Study-wide background: Combined were second doses at about 4 or about 12 weeks.

Findings and limits, study-wide: The study found vaccine-associated CD4 TCRs spanning spike, dominant at 160-218 and 743-854. The peak T cell response came first, and repertoires were sampled only after it. Donors in the cohort were predominantly white British and more often female, and clonal diversity was possibly underestimated.

Method: immunoSEQ multiplex PCR; TCRdb's copy keeps in-frame clones and lacks some. The sample has some 82,000 clones, 80% to 90% seen once; the top ten hold around 5.8%. CDR1 is MNHEY, CDR2 SMNVEV, per germline (reference sequence). The CDR3 runs to 16 residues. V lost 0 bases to trimming and J lost 2 bases; unmatched junction nucleotides: 3. A word on this clone: Its cognate antigen is unknown.

The material sequenced was peripheral blood, taken on day 0 of AZD1222 vaccination. The chain employs TRBV27 and TRBJ1-2; 10 nucleotides agree with TRBD1. The receptor's source is an adult in good health. This CDR3 is CASSLSLGQGNYGYTF. The DNA of the CDR3 is TGTGCCAGCAGTTTATCTCTGGGACAGGGGAACTATGGCTACACCTTC.